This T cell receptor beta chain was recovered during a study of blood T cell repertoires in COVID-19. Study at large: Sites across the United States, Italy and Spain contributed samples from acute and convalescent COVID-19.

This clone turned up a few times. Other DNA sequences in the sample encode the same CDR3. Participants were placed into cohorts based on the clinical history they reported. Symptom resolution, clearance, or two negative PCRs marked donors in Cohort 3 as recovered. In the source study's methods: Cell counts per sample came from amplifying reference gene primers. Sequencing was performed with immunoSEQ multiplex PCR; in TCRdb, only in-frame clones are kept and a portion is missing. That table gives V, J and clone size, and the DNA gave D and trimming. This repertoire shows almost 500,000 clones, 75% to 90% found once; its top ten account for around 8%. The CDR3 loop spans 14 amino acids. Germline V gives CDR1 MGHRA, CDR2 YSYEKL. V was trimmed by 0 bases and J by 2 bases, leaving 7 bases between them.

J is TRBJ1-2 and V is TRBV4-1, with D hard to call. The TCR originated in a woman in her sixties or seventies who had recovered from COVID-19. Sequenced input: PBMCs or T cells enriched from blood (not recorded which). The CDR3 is CASSQDRGNYGYTF. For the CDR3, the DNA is TGCGCCAGCAGCCAAGACCGAGGGAACTATGGCTACACCTTC.